The 28 T cell receptor beta chains presented below share a single source sample, sequenced in a study of graft-versus-host responses after intestinal transplantation. The data were produced by immunoSEQ multiplex PCR, yet TCRdb's version contains in-frame clones alone and is incomplete. Among about 40,000 clones listed, approximately 95% were seen once. Sample: PBMCs, taken almost 750 days after intestinal transplantation. These receptors came from a human patient who received an intestinal transplant, so some T cells may come from the graft donor.

The chain has TRBV6-6 and TRBJ1-1; a possible D gene is TRBD1 (6 bases). This CDR3 contains 14 residues. Looked up from germline, CDR1 is MNHNY and CDR2 is SVGAGI (reference sequence). V lost 8 bases to trimming and J lost 4 bases, with 17 bases between them. In DNA, the CDR3 is TGTGCCAGCGCGACAGGAACAACGGTCACTGAAGCTTTCTTT. It translates to CASATGTTVTEAFF.

The chain uses TRBV30 and TRBJ2-5; possible D gene TRBD1, 5 bases. Germline CDR1 is GTSNPN and CDR2 is SVGIG (reference sequence). The CDR3 contains 13 residues. Deletions cut 5 bases from V and 2 bases from J, with 12 bases between. The CDR3 sequence: CAWQTHRQETQYF. As DNA, the CDR3 is TGTGCCTGGCAGACACACAGGCAAGAGACCCAGTACTTC.

The CDR3 DNA reads as TGTGCCAGCAGGCAGGGACAGGTATCCTACAATGAGCAGTTCTTC. It is translated as CASRQGQVSYNEQFF. The V gene is TRBV2, the J gene TRBJ2-1; 8 nucleotides match TRBD1. The germline gives CDR1 SNHLY, CDR2 FYNNEI. The J segment lost 1 base and the V segment lost 6 bases, leaving 5 bases of the junction unmatched. The CDR3 is 15 amino acids. Together with reference TRBV2 and TRBJ2-1, the CDR3 gives the full variable domain: EPEVTQTPSHQVTQMGQEVILRCVPISNHLYFYWYRQILGQKVEFLVSFYNNEISEKSEIFDDQFSVERPDGSNFTLKIRSTKLEDSAMYFCASRQGQVSYNEQFFGPGTRLTVL.

V and J are TRBV27 and TRBJ2-5; a possible D gene is TRBD2 (7 bases). The CDR3 is made up of 15 amino acids. Trimming removed 5 bases from V and 5 bases from J, with 18 bases in between. Looked up from germline, CDR1 is MNHEY and CDR2 is SMNVEV (reference sequence). The CDR3 coding sequence is TGTGCCAGCAGTCCATGGGCGGGGGCACGGGAGACCCAGTACTTC. Amino acid sequence: CASSPWAGARETQYF.

The gene calls are TRBV7-2 and TRBJ2-5; D uncertain. In germline, CDR1 is SGHTA, CDR2 FQGNSA. V dropped 5 bases and J dropped 4 bases, with 5 bases sitting between them. This CDR3 region has 11 residues. CDR3 sequence (DNA): TGTGCCAGCAGCGTCGGAGAGACCCAGTACTTC. Protein product: CASSVGETQYF.

This chain links TRBV28 with TRBJ1-3; 7 nucleotides align to TRBD1. The junction had 4 bases not matched to a gene; V was cut back by 5 bases and J by 3 bases. Germline V gives CDR1 MDHEN, CDR2 SYDVKM. This CDR3 has 14 amino acids. The CDR3 is CASSPTGNGNTIYF. The CDR3 DNA sequence: TGTGCCAGCAGTCCGACAGGGAATGGAAACACCATATATTTT.

The genes are TRBV11-2 and TRBJ2-2, with TRBD1 as a possible D gene (5 bases). This CDR3 has 16 amino acids. V was shortened by 2 bases and J by 4 bases, with 14 bases between the two germline ends. The V gene's germline CDR1 is SGHAT and CDR2 FQNNGV. The DNA of the CDR3 is TGTGCCAGCAGCTTAAGGTCCGACAGACGCACCGGGGAGCTGTTTTTT. It is translated as CASSLRSDRRTGELFF.

The chain employs TRBV6-4 and TRBJ2-3; D ambiguous. V lost 2 bases, J lost 6 bases, and 9 bases lay in between. Per the germline V gene, CDR1 is MRHNA and CDR2 is SNTAGT. The CDR3 has 13 amino acids. The CDR3 bases are TGTGCCAGCAGTGACGAGAAGGGTGATACGCAGTATTTT. This codes for CASSDEKGDTQYF.

The V and J genes are TRBV4-2 and TRBJ1-3; D unclear. Trimming cost V 0 bases and J 2 bases, with 17 bases left between them. CDR1 and CDR2 (germline): LGHNA, YNFKEQ. The CDR3 is 18 amino acids. CDR3 nucleotide sequence: TGTGCCAGCAGCCAAGATACCCGTTCGCCGTATACTGGAAACACCATATATTTT. It encodes CASSQDTRSPYTGNTIYF.

The chain uses TRBV5-1 and TRBJ2-3, with D unresolved. V was clipped by 1 base and J by 6 bases, with 9 bases between them. Germline lookup yields CDR1 SGHRS and CDR2 YFSETQ. The CDR3 is made up of 13 amino acids. The CDR3 protein is CASSLRSWDTQYF. As DNA, the CDR3 is TGCGCCAGCAGCTTGAGGTCTTGGGATACGCAGTATTTT.

The rearrangement links TRBV5-4 to TRBJ2-3, with TRBD2 matching 10 bases. CDR3 size: 16 residues. The V and J ends lost 4 bases and 6 bases, in that order; junction bases with no gene match: 11. Germline CDR1 is SGHNT and CDR2 is YYREEE (reference sequence). This CDR3 is CASSLQAGGPMDTQYF. Here the CDR3 DNA reads TGTGCCAGCAGCCTCCAAGCGGGAGGGCCTATGGATACGCAGTATTTT. Together with reference TRBV5-4 and TRBJ2-3, the CDR3 gives the full variable domain: ETGVTQSPTHLIKTRGQQVTLRCSSQSGHNTVSWYQQALGQGPQFIFQYYREEENGRGNFPPRFSGLQFPNYSSELNVNALELDDSALYLCASSLQAGGPMDTQYFGPGTRLTVL.

The rearrangement joins TRBV19 to TRBJ2-3, with D perhaps matching TRBD2 (5 bases). This CDR3 has 12 amino acids. Germline V gives CDR1 LNHDA, CDR2 SQIVND (reference sequence). The V end lost 5 bases, the J end lost 3 bases, and 6 bases lay between the germline ends. The CDR3 sequence is CASSRGTDTQYF. CDR3 nucleotide sequence: TGTGCCAGTAGTCGCGGGACAGATACGCAGTATTTT.

The chain has TRBV4-1 and TRBJ1-6; no clear D gene. Germline CDR1 is MGHRA and CDR2 is YSYEKL. Trimming cost V 3 bases and J 5 bases, with 11 bases left between them. There are 15 residues in the CDR3. CDR3 sequence (DNA): TGCGCCAGCAGCCAGCGGGATGGAGATAATTCACCCCTCCACTTT. Its protein product is CASSQRDGDNSPLHF.

This chain joins TRBV2 and TRBJ2-7; a possible D gene is TRBD2 (6 bases). The CDR3 consists of 15 residues. Germline V gene lookup returns CDR1 SNHLY and CDR2 FYNNEI. Deletions cut 5 bases from V and 0 bases from J, with 14 bases between. The CDR3 sequence is CASSSRDTSSYEQYF. The DNA of the CDR3 is TGTGCCAGCAGTTCGCGGGATACCTCCTCCTACGAGCAGTACTTC.

The genes are TRBV7-2 and TRBJ2-5, with TRBD2 matching 7 bases. J lost 2 bases, V lost 10 bases, and 7 bases had no gene match. The CDR3 is 13 amino acids. The germline V gene has CDR1 SGHTA and CDR2 FQGNSA. The CDR3 DNA reads TGTGCCACTAGACCGGGACTACAAGAGACCCAGTACTTC. As protein: CATRPGLQETQYF.

The rearrangement joins TRBV7-7 to TRBJ2-3, with 13 positions matching TRBD2. With 5 bases clipped from V and 0 bases from J, the junction kept 5 bases outside the gene matches. Germline CDR1 reads SSHAT; CDR2 reads FNYEAQ (reference sequence). CDR3 length equals 17 residues. CDR3 in amino acids: CASSPGLAGPSTDTQYF. The CDR3, as DNA: TGTGCCAGCAGCCCGGGACTAGCGGGGCCCAGCACAGATACGCAGTATTTT.

The rearrangement joins TRBV5-4 to TRBJ2-5; 7 positions agree with TRBD1. The CDR3 has 17 residues. Germline lookup yields CDR1 SGHNT and CDR2 YYREEE (reference sequence). V lost 0 bases to trimming and J lost 7 bases; unmatched junction nucleotides: 15. CDR3 sequence: CASSLVGAGGRRATQYF. As DNA, the CDR3 is TGTGCCAGCAGCTTGGTAGGGGCAGGGGGTCGAAGGGCGACCCAGTACTTC.

This clone occurred once. The chain couples TRBV15 to TRBJ2-7; D gene unclear. The CDR3 is made up of 14 amino acids. Germline-derived CDR1 and CDR2 are LNHNV and YYDKDF (reference sequence). Trimming left V 0 bases short and J 1 base short, with 7 bases between. CDR3 sequence reads: CATSRELLSYEQYF. The CDR3 nucleotides read TGTGCCACCAGCAGAGAACTCCTATCCTACGAGCAGTACTTC.

The sample holds one count of this clone. V gene TRBV15 combines with J gene TRBJ2-1; 7 nucleotides match TRBD1. With V trimmed by 5 bases and J by 3 bases, 7 bases remained unmatched. Per the germline V gene, CDR1 is LNHNV and CDR2 is YYDKDF (reference sequence). There are 15 residues in the CDR3. CDR3 in amino acids: CATSPRTGLYNEQFF. CDR3 in DNA: TGTGCCACCAGCCCCCGGACAGGTCTCTACAATGAGCAGTTCTTC.

A few counts support this clone. The chain is built from TRBV7-9 and TRBJ1-6; D gene unclear. The ends were cut back, 2 bases at V and 12 bases at J, with 14 bases in the middle. CDR3 length: 14 residues. From germline, CDR1 is SEHNR and CDR2 FQNEAQ (reference sequence). CDR3 bases: TGTGCCAGCAGCTTATCCGGTCCGCGACGACCCCTCCACTTT. This translates into CASSLSGPRRPLHF.

The table lists this clone with a count of one. The genes are TRBV4-1 and TRBJ1-2, with 7 bases matching TRBD1. CDR1 is MGHRA, CDR2 YSYEKL, per germline. This CDR3 has 16 residues. Germline trimming cut 0 bases from V and 8 bases from J; bases unmatched to any gene: 12. The CDR3 protein is CASSQDLPPDRYGYTF. The CDR3 nucleotides are TGCGCCAGCAGCCAAGATTTGCCCCCGGACAGGTACGGCTACACCTTC.

CDR3 DNA: TGTGCCAGCAGTCCGCGGACTAGCGGGGGGTCCAATGAGCAGTTCTTC. It is translated as CASSPRTSGGSNEQFF. V is TRBV2 and J is TRBJ2-1, with 14 bases identical to TRBD2. The CDR3 loop spans 16 amino acids. Germline V lookup: CDR1 SNHLY, CDR2 FYNNEI. V shed 5 bases and J 6 bases; nucleotides not matched to a gene: 6.

This chain joins TRBV29-1 and TRBJ1-2, with D uncertain. The CDR3 consists of 12 residues. V lost 0 bases to trimming and J lost 4 bases, with 6 bases between them. Germline CDR1 reads SQVTM; CDR2 reads ANQGSEA. In DNA, the CDR3 is TGCAGCGTTGAAGACAACAGCTATGGCTACACCTTC. Amino acid sequence: CSVEDNSYGYTF.

J is TRBJ1-6 and V is TRBV4-2; D is unresolved. Germline CDR1 is LGHNA and CDR2 is YNFKEQ. CDR3 size: 14 residues. Trimming shortened V by 0 bases and J by 8 bases, and 8 bases separated the two germline ends. CDR3 protein: CASSQESGDSPLHF. CDR3 nucleotides: TGTGCCAGCAGCCAAGAATCGGGAGATTCACCCCTCCACTTT.

V and J are TRBV7-6 and TRBJ1-1, with D hard to call. Trimming took off 4 bases at V and 4 bases at J, with 16 bases between the two ends. CDR1 is SGHVS, CDR2 FNYEAQ, per germline. The CDR3 length is 15 residues. This CDR3 reads CASSSPPAGRTEAFF. The CDR3 nucleotides read TGTGCCAGCAGCTCCCCGCCGGCGGGTCGCACTGAAGCTTTCTTT.

The rearrangement links TRBV5-1 to TRBJ2-5; TRBD2 is a possible D gene (5 bases). Germline V lookup: CDR1 SGHRS, CDR2 YFSETQ. V shed 0 bases and J shed 11 bases, with 17 bases lying between them. The CDR3 covers 14 residues. The CDR3 here is CASSLEARDYEQYF. CDR3 nucleotide sequence: TGCGCCAGCAGCTTGGAGGCGAGAGACTATGAGCAGTACTTC.

The chain uses TRBV19 and TRBJ1-2, with D perhaps matching TRBD1 (6 bases). The germline V gene has CDR1 LNHDA and CDR2 SQIVND (reference sequence). The CDR3 runs 15 residues. V was trimmed by 7 bases and J by 2 bases, leaving 17 bases between them. Here the CDR3 DNA reads TGTGCCAGTAAGAGCCTGGGGGGGCTCAACTATGGCTACACCTTC. Encoded protein: CASKSLGGLNYGYTF.

The table lists this clone with a count of one. The J gene is TRBJ2-1, the V gene TRBV6-6; 13 nucleotides agree with TRBD2. CDR3 length equals 12 residues. J lost 15 bases, V lost 5 bases, and 4 bases had no gene match. The V gene's germline CDR1 is MNHNY and CDR2 SVGAGI (reference sequence). The chain's CDR3 is CASSTSGGARFF. The CDR3 DNA reads TGTGCCAGCAGTACTAGCGGGGGGGCTCGGTTCTTC.